This T cell receptor (beta chain) was recovered during a study of T cell repertoires in cytomegalovirus infection. Germline CDR1 and CDR2: SEHNR and FQNEAQ (reference sequence). The V end lost 2 bases, the J end lost 4 bases, and 14 bases lay between the germline ends. The CDR3 length is 15 residues. TCRdb analysed the reads with MiXCR anew, one entry per CDR3 protein. The sample records about 920,000 distinct CDR3 sequences, roughly 30% being singletons. Regarding this clonotype: What it recognizes is unknown.

Source: cultured CD8+ T cells from PBMCs, taken from culture after CMV antigen stimulation. The receptor was derived from a human donor in good health (CMV status not recorded). Some clones in this sample may be carry-over from other donors' samples. The gene calls are TRBV7-9 and TRBJ1-2; TRBD1 is a possible D gene (5 bases). In nucleotides, the CDR3 is TGTGCCAGCAGCTTAACTACCCCTGACAGCTATGGCTACACCTTC. Translating gives CASSLTTPDSYGYTF.